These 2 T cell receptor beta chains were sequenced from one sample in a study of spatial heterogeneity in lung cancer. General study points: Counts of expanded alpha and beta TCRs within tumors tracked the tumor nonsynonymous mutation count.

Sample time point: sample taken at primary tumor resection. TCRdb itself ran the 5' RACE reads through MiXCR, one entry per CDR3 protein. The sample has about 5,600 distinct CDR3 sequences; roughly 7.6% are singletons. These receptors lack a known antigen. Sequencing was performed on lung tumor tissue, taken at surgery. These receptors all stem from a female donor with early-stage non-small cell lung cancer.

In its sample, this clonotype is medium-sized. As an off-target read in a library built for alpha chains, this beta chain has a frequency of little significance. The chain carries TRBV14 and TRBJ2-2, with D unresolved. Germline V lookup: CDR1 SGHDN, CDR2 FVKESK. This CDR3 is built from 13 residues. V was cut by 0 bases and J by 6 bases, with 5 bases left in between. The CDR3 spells CASSQDIAGELFF. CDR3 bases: TGTGCCAGCAGCCAAGATATTGCCGGGGAGCTGTTTTTT.

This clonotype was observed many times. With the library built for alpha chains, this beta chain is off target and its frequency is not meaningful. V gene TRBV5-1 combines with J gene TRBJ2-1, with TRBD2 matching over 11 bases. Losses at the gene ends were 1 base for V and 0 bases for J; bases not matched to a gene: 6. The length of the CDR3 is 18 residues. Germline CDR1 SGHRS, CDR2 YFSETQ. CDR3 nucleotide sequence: TGCGCCAGCAGCTTGATAGCGGGGGGGCTGGCCTCCTACAATGAGCAGTTCTTC. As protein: CASSLIAGGLASYNEQFF. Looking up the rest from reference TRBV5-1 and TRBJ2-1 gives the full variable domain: KAGVTQTPRYLIKTRGQQVTLSCSPISGHRSVSWYQQTPGQGLQFLFEYFSETQRNKGNFPGRFSGRQFSNSRSEMNVSTLELGDSALYLCASSLIAGGLASYNEQFFGPGTRLTVL.